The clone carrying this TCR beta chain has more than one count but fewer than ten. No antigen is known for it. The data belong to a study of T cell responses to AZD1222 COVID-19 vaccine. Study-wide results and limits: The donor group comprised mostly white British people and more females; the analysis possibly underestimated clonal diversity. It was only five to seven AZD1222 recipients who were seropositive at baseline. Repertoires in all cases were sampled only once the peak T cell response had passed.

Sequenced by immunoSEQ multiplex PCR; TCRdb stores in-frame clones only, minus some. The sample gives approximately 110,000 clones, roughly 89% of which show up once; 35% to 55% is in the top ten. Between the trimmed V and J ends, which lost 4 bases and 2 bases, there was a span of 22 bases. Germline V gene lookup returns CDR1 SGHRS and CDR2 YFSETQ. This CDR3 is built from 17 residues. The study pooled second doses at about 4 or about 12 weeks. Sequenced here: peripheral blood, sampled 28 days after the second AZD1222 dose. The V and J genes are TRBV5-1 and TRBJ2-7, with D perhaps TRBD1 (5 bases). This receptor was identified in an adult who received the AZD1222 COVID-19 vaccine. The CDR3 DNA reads TGCGCCAGCAGCCAAGAGATCCGGTCCAGGGAAGCCTACGAGCAGTACTTC. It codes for CASSQEIRSREAYEQYF.